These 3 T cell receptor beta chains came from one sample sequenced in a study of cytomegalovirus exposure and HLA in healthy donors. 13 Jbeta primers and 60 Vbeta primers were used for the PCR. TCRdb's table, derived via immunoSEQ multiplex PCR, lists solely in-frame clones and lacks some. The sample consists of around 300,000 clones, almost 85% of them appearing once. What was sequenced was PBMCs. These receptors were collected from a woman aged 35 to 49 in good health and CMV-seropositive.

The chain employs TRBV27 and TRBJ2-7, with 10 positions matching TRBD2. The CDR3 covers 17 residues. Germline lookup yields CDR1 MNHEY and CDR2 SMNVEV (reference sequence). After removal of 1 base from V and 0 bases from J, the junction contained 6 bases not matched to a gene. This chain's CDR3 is CASSLYSSGSSSYEQYF. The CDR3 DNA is TGTGCCAGCAGTTTATACTCTAGCGGGAGTAGCTCCTACGAGCAGTACTTC.

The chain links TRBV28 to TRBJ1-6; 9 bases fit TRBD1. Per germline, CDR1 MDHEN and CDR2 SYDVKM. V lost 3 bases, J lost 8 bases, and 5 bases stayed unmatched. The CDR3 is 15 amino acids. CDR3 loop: CASSFRGQGHSPLHF. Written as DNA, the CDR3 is TGTGCCAGCAGTTTTCGGGGACAGGGACATTCACCCCTCCACTTT.

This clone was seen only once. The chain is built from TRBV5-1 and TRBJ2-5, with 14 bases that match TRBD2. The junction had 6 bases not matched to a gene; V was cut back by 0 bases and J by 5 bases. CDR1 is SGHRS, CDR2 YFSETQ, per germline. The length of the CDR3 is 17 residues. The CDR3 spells CASSLGTSGRIVETQYF. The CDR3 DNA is TGCGCCAGCAGCTTGGGGACTAGCGGGAGGATAGTGGAGACCCAGTACTTC.